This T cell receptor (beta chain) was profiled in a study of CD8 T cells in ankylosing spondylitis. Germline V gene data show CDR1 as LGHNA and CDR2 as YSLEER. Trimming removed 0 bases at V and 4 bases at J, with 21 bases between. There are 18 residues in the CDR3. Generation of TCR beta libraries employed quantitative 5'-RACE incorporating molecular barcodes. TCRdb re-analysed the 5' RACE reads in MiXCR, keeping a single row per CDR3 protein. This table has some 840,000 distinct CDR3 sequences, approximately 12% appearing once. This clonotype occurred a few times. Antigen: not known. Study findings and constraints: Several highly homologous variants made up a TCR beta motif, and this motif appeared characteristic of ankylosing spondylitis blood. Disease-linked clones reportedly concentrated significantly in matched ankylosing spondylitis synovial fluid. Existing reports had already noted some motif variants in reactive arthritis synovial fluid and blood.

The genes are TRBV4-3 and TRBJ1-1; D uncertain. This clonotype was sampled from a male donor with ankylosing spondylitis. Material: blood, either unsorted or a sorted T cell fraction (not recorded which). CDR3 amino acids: CASSQEVSRFLGSTEAFF. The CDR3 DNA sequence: TGCGCCAGCAGCCAAGAGGTATCGAGGTTTTTAGGTAGCACTGAAGCTTTCTTT.